This T cell receptor beta chain was observed in a study of blood T cells in healthy people across ages. For the study at large: About one barcoded TCR beta cDNA was captured per two T cells. Findings of the study overall: Naive CD4+ cell counts and diversity both ran higher in long-lived than in aged donors.

Alongside a J-beta primer mix, a sample-barcoded 5' primer served in a second PCR lasting roughly 7 to 12 cycles. The template-switch adaptor was a 5' adaptor with 12 random nucleotides. It tagged each cDNA molecule. TCRdb re-called the 5' RACE reads with MiXCR, one entry per CDR3 protein. The sample has around 1.5 million distinct CDR3 sequences; roughly 40% are singletons. Samples each had at least 5 micrograms of total RNA extracted. V was clipped by 1 base and J by 10 bases, with 6 bases between them. The CDR3 is made up of 11 amino acids. Looked up from germline, CDR1 is SEHNR and CDR2 is FQNEAQ (reference sequence). As to this clonotype: The antigen is unknown.

Sequenced sample: blood. The chain combines TRBV7-9 with TRBJ2-3; D gene uncertain. This sequence originates from a woman under 30 in good health. The DNA for the CDR3 is TGTGCCAGCAGCTTAGAGCATGCGCAGTATTTT. Protein: CASSLEHAQYF.